Presented here are 14 T cell receptor beta chains from one specimen sequenced in a study of T cells expressing NK-cell markers. TCRdb reprocessed the 5' RACE reads and keeps a single row for each CDR3 protein, giving no DNA. The sample data list about 460,000 distinct CDR3 sequences. Sequencing was performed on blood T cells: a sorted CD56 or NKG2C T cell subset, CD4+ or CD8+ T cells, or bulk PBMC T cells (not recorded which). All receptors derive from a woman in her forties or fifties in good health.

The chain couples TRBV14 to TRBJ2-7. Germline CDR1 and CDR2: SGHDN and FVKESK. This CDR3 comprises 16 residues. The CDR3 sequence: CASSQDRWPYSYEQYF.

J is TRBJ1-4 and V is TRBV5-6. The CDR3 is 14 residues long. Germline V gene lookup returns CDR1 SGHDT and CDR2 YYEEEE. The CDR3 loop is CASSPARGSEKLFF.

The genes are TRBV5-1 and TRBJ2-5. Germline CDR1 reads SGHRS; CDR2 reads YFSETQ. There are 13 residues in the CDR3. This CDR3 is CASSPMGQETQYF.

The chain employs TRBV4-2 and TRBJ2-7; as DNA is missing, the TRBD2 call by TCRdb cannot be tested. Per the germline V gene, CDR1 is LGHNA and CDR2 is YNFKEQ. There are 15 residues in the CDR3. CDR3 sequence reads: CASSRGGPQRAEQYF.

The chain couples TRBV20-1 to TRBJ2-5; TCRdb calls TRBD1, which cannot be checked without DNA. The CDR3 length is 11 residues. CDR1 is DFQATT, CDR2 SNEGSKA, per germline (reference sequence). This CDR3 is CSARTASTQYF.

V and J are TRBV11-3 and TRBJ2-1; TCRdb names TRBD2, which stays unverified in the absence of DNA. CDR3 size: 20 residues. CDR1 SGHNT and CDR2 YENEEA come from the germline V gene. The CDR3 spells CASSFTLPLSGKTGYNEQFF.

This chain links TRBV7-2 with TRBJ2-2; TCRdb calls TRBD2, which cannot be checked without DNA. The CDR3 has 15 amino acids. The germline CDR1 and CDR2 sequences are SGHTA and FQGNSA. The chain's CDR3 is CASSLGTRVTGELFF.

The chain uses TRBV5-1 and TRBJ2-6; the D call from TCRdb, TRBD2, cannot be confirmed without DNA. This CDR3 comprises 17 residues. CDR1 and CDR2 (germline): SGHRS, YFSETQ. This CDR3 reads CASSLAGLATGANVLTF.

The chain joins TRBV15 to TRBJ1-1. Looked up from germline, CDR1 is LNHNV and CDR2 is YYDKDF (reference sequence). This CDR3 comprises 15 residues. Here the CDR3 reads CATSRDFTRNTEAFF.

The rearrangement uses TRBV5-1 and TRBJ2-5; TCRdb reports TRBD1, a call that lacks DNA to check it against. CDR3 size: 16 residues. CDR1 SGHRS and CDR2 YFSETQ come from the germline V gene. CDR3 loop: CASSLADWSSGETQYF.

The V and J genes are TRBV19 and TRBJ2-3; TCRdb reports TRBD1, a call that lacks DNA to check it against. The CDR3 consists of 15 residues. The germline CDR1 and CDR2 sequences are LNHDA and SQIVND (reference sequence). CDR3 region: CASHPPGTIADTQYF.

The chain has TRBV9 and TRBJ2-5; with no DNA, the TCRdb D assignment of TRBD1 cannot be verified. The length of the CDR3 is 12 residues. Germline V gene data show CDR1 as SGDLS and CDR2 as YYNGEE. CDR3 sequence: CASSAAGGTQYF.

The rearrangement joins TRBV7-9 to TRBJ1-1. The CDR3 length is 15 residues. Per the germline V gene, CDR1 is SEHNR and CDR2 is FQNEAQ (reference sequence). The CDR3: CASSLSSGGTGGAFF.

The V call is TRBV6-1, the J call TRBJ2-5; TCRdb's assignment of TRBD1 cannot be checked, as there is no DNA. Germline lookup yields CDR1 MNHNS and CDR2 SASEGT. This CDR3 is 14 amino acids long. This CDR3 reads CASSSGTGGETQYF.